The clone carrying this T cell receptor beta chain was recorded a few times. The antigen is undetermined. TCRdb used MiXCR to reprocess the reads, holding one entry per CDR3 protein. The repertoire holds 300,000 to 400,000 distinct CDR3 sequences, with more than 9% as singletons. The source of the sample is a study of T cell repertoires in cytomegalovirus infection. Turning to the study itself: Public signatures in TCR beta pointed to CMV infection and matching HLA type.

Study results and limitations: Carriers of CMV plus the relevant HLA were identified by cumulative public TCR beta family frequency. HLA-C-restricted CMV-specific TCR beta clonotypes were dominant in the ex vivo response.

This CDR3 contains 14 residues. V gave up 3 bases and J gave up 5 bases, with 13 bases separating them. Germline values: CDR1 MGHDK, CDR2 SYGVNS. The rearrangement uses TRBV25-1 and TRBJ1-1; tentatively, D is TRBD1 (5 bases). The sequencing sample was made of PBMCs. The source of this sequence is a human donor in good health (CMV status not recorded). Some clones in this sample may be carry-over from other donors' samples. Here the CDR3 DNA reads TGTGCCAGCAGTGAGGGGGGGTTAAGAACTGAAGCTTTCTTT. Amino acids: CASSEGGLRTEAFF.